This is a list of T cell receptor beta chains from one sample in a study of tumor and adjacent non-tumor tissue in lung cancer. TCRdb used MiXCR to reprocess the multiplex PCR reads, holding one entry per CDR3 protein. The data show more than 85,000 distinct CDR3 sequences, about 75% seen once. The sequencing sample was made of lung tumor tissue. The receptors shown here come from a woman aged 55 to 70 with non-small cell lung cancer. Each CDR3 is given with its conserved first and last residue. Each record gives: V gene, clone size, J gene, D gene, CDR3 protein, CDR3 DNA. D genes are given only for firm matches. Clone size is not always given. Where it is, it says once, few, many or a class for expanded clones.

V: TRBV6-2/TRBV6-3
size: .
J: TRBJ2-3
D: .
CDR3: CASSYRWGDGGPSTYTQYF
DNA: TGTGCCAGTAGTTACCGATGGGGGGATGGCGGACCCAGCACATATACGCAGTATTTT

V: TRBV5-1
size: .
J: TRBJ2-3
D: .
CDR3: CASSLLVDADTQYF
DNA: TGCGCCAGCAGCTTGCTAGTGGATGCGGATACGCAGTATTTT

V: TRBV20-1
size: .
J: TRBJ1-6
D: .
CDR3: CSATKQGRGSSLQF
DNA: TGCAGTGCTACTAAACAGGGCCGGGGGTCATCCCTCCAATTT

V: TRBV11-1
size: .
J: TRBJ2-2
D: TRBD2
CDR3: CTSSSRLAGESTGELFF
DNA: TGTACCAGCAGCTCGCGACTAGCGGGAGAATCCACCGGGGAACTGTTTTTT

V: TRBV7-3
size: few
J: TRBJ1-6
D: .
CDR3: CANSLGLTNSPLHF
DNA: TGTGCCAACAGCCTCGGACTGACGAATTCACCCCTTCACTTT

V: TRBV29-1
size: .
J: TRBJ2-1
D: TRBD2
CDR3: CNLMGQRESYDEQFF
DNA: TGCAACCTCATGGGTCAGCGGGAGTCCTACGATGAACAATTCTTC

V: TRBV29-1
size: .
J: TRBJ1-5
D: TRBD1
CDR3: CRVVKGTGKESQHF
DNA: TGCAGAGTTGTAAAAGGGACAGGGAAAGAGTCCCAGCATTTT

V: TRBV11-2
size: .
J: TRBJ1-2
D: .
CDR3: CSSGLGPGVYTF
DNA: TGTTCCAGCGGCTTAGGTCCGGGAGTCTACACCTTC

V: TRBV11-3
size: .
J: TRBJ2-3
D: .
CDR3: CASSAGLDGATDTQYF
DNA: TGTGCCAGCAGCGCAGGATTAGATGGGGCCACAGATACGCAGTATTTT

V: TRBV29-1
size: .
J: TRBJ1-2
D: .
CDR3: CSVAFEWQSAGYTF
DNA: TGCAGCGTTGCCTTTGAGTGGCAAAGTGCTGGCTACACCTTC

V: TRBV4-3
size: many
J: TRBJ2-1
D: .
CDR3: CASSQENTPPLYNEQFF
DNA: TGCGCCAGCAGCCAAGAAAATACTCCCCCCCTCTACAATGAGCAGTTCTTC

V: TRBV6-2/TRBV6-3
size: .
J: TRBJ2-6
D: TRBD1
CDR3: CASSDRAGANVMTF
DNA: TGTGCCAGCAGTGACAGGGCTGGGGCCAACGTCATGACTTTC

V: TRBV11-2
size: .
J: TRBJ2-2
D: TRBD1
CDR3: CASILVPGRNTGELFF
DNA: TGTGCCAGCATCTTAGTTCCAGGCAGGAACACAGGGGAGCTATTTTTT

V: TRBV4-2
size: .
J: TRBJ2-1
D: TRBD2
CDR3: CASSQERASGGLNEQFF
DNA: TGTGCCAGCAGCCAAGAACGGGCTAGCGGGGGTCTAAATGAGCAGTTCTTC

V: TRBV6-2/TRBV6-3
size: .
J: TRBJ2-3
D: .
CDR3: CASSPLGDTDTQYF
DNA: TGTGCCAGCAGCCCCCTGGGGGACACAGATACGCAGTACTTT

V: TRBV5-5
size: many
J: TRBJ1-2
D: .
CDR3: CASSSWTAAYGYTF
DNA: TGTGCCAGCAGCAGCTGGACAGCAGCCTATGGCTACACCTTC

V: TRBV20-1
size: .
J: TRBJ1-5
D: .
CDR3: CIARDLVSGTAPPQHF
DNA: TGCATTGCTAGAGATCTGGTTTCGGGGACGGCTCCGCCCCAGCATTTT

V: TRBV28
size: .
J: TRBJ1-5
D: TRBD1
CDR3: CTNSFYGQGRNQPQHF
DNA: TGTACCAACAGTTTCTACGGACAGGGCCGAAATCAACCCCAGCATTTT

V: TRBV11-1
size: .
J: TRBJ1-1
D: .
CDR3: CASNLLADNEAFF
DNA: TGTGCCAGCAACTTACTGGCAGACAATGAAGCTTTCTTT

V: TRBV6-2/TRBV6-3
size: .
J: TRBJ2-2
D: TRBD1
CDR3: CTSRDRGHAGELFF
DNA: TGTACCAGCAGAGACAGGGGACACGCCGGGGAGCTGTTTTTT

V: TRBV28
size: .
J: TRBJ2-4
D: TRBD1
CDR3: CANSSPQGGLAKIIQYF
DNA: TGTGCCAACAGTAGCCCACAGGGGGGACTCGCCAAAATCATTCAGTACTTC

V: TRBV6-5
size: many
J: TRBJ1-3
D: TRBD1
CDR3: CASRSGQGSGNTIYF
DNA: TGTGCCAGCAGATCCGGACAGGGCTCTGGAAACACCATATATTTT

V: TRBV6-5
size: once
J: TRBJ2-5
D: .
CDR3: CASKKSGAVQETQYF
DNA: TGTGCTAGCAAAAAATCCGGGGCAGTCCAAGAGACCCAGTACTTC

V: TRBV12-3/TRBV12-4
size: .
J: TRBJ2-2
D: .
CDR3: CASRPRDGSNTVELFF
DNA: TGTGCCAGCAGACCGCGGGATGGTTCGAACACCGTGGAGCTGTTTTTT

V: TRBV6-2/TRBV6-3
size: .
J: TRBJ2-5
D: .
CDR3: CVSSYGGHVGGLETQYF
DNA: TGTGTCAGCAGTTACGGGGGACACGTCGGGGGATTAGAGACCCAGTACTTC

V: TRBV12-3/TRBV12-4
size: .
J: TRBJ2-1
D: .
CDR3: CASSIGNDQFF
DNA: TGTGCCAGCAGTATAGGAAATGATCAGTTCTTC

V: TRBV5-5
size: few
J: TRBJ2-3
D: .
CDR3: CASSLLISDSTDTQYF
DNA: TGTGCCAGCAGCCTTTTAATCTCGGACAGCACAGATACGCAGTATTTT

V: TRBV11-2
size: .
J: TRBJ2-7
D: .
CDR3: CANSLFPDRGFSYEHYF
DNA: TGTGCCAACAGCTTATTTCCGGATCGGGGGTTCTCCTACGAGCATTACTTC

V: TRBV19
size: .
J: TRBJ1-3
D: .
CDR3: CASSPDFKTRNTIYF
DNA: TGTGCCAGTAGTCCGGACTTTAAAACCCGGAACACCATATATTTT

V: TRBV4-3
size: .
J: TRBJ2-2
D: TRBD1
CDR3: CANSQEYSGGLFF
DNA: TGCGCCAACAGCCAAGAGTACTCAGGGGGACTGTTTTTT

V: TRBV20-1
size: many
J: TRBJ2-2
D: .
CDR3: CSAKKLQGGAGELFF
DNA: TGCAGTGCTAAAAAACTACAGGGAGGAGCCGGGGAGCTGTTTTTT

V: TRBV11-2
size: .
J: TRBJ1-2
D: .
CDR3: CTSSLEAHGESGYTF
DNA: TGTACCAGTAGCTTGGAGGCGCACGGGGAGAGCGGCTACACCTTC

V: TRBV11-2
size: .
J: TRBJ2-2
D: .
CDR3: CASSSPQEGHNTGELFF
DNA: TGTGCCAGCAGCTCTCCCCAGGAGGGGCACAACACCGGGGAGCTGTTTTTT

V: TRBV11-1
size: .
J: TRBJ1-1
D: .
CDR3: CASSSVGAIPNTEAFF
DNA: TGTGCCAGTAGCTCAGTGGGCGCTATCCCGAACACTGAAGCTTTCTTT

V: TRBV12-3/TRBV12-4
size: many
J: TRBJ2-6
D: .
CDR3: CASTQGSPSSGANVLTF
DNA: TGTGCCAGCACCCAGGGAAGCCCGAGCTCTGGGGCCAACGTCCTGACTTTC